This TCR beta chain was found in a study of T-cell memory formation after mild COVID-19. Study observations and caveats: The second-wave clones peaking on day 37 were not confirmed as SARS-CoV-2-specific.

The germline gives CDR1 PRHDT, CDR2 FYEKMQ (reference sequence). This CDR3 has 14 residues. V was trimmed by 0 bases and J by 4 bases, leaving 9 bases between them. This clonotype was counted a few times. Its antigen is undetermined. TCR alpha and TCR beta cDNA libraries carrying sample barcodes and UMIs were produced by 5'RACE using constant-segment primers. TCRdb redid the calling of the 5' RACE reads with MiXCR, one entry per CDR3 protein. This sample has 110,000 or so distinct CDR3 sequences; about 20% occur once, and the top ten carry about 42%. The TCR originated in a man younger than 35 who had mild COVID-19 (a few samples of this study predate the infection). Cell type and time point are not known. The sequenced material came from PBMCs or a T cell subset sorted from them (not recorded which). The chain recombines TRBV13 with TRBJ2-5; D not resolved. DNA for the CDR3: TGTGCCAGCAGCTTAGGCCTGGGCTTAGAGACCCAGTACTTC. This translates into CASSLGLGLETQYF.